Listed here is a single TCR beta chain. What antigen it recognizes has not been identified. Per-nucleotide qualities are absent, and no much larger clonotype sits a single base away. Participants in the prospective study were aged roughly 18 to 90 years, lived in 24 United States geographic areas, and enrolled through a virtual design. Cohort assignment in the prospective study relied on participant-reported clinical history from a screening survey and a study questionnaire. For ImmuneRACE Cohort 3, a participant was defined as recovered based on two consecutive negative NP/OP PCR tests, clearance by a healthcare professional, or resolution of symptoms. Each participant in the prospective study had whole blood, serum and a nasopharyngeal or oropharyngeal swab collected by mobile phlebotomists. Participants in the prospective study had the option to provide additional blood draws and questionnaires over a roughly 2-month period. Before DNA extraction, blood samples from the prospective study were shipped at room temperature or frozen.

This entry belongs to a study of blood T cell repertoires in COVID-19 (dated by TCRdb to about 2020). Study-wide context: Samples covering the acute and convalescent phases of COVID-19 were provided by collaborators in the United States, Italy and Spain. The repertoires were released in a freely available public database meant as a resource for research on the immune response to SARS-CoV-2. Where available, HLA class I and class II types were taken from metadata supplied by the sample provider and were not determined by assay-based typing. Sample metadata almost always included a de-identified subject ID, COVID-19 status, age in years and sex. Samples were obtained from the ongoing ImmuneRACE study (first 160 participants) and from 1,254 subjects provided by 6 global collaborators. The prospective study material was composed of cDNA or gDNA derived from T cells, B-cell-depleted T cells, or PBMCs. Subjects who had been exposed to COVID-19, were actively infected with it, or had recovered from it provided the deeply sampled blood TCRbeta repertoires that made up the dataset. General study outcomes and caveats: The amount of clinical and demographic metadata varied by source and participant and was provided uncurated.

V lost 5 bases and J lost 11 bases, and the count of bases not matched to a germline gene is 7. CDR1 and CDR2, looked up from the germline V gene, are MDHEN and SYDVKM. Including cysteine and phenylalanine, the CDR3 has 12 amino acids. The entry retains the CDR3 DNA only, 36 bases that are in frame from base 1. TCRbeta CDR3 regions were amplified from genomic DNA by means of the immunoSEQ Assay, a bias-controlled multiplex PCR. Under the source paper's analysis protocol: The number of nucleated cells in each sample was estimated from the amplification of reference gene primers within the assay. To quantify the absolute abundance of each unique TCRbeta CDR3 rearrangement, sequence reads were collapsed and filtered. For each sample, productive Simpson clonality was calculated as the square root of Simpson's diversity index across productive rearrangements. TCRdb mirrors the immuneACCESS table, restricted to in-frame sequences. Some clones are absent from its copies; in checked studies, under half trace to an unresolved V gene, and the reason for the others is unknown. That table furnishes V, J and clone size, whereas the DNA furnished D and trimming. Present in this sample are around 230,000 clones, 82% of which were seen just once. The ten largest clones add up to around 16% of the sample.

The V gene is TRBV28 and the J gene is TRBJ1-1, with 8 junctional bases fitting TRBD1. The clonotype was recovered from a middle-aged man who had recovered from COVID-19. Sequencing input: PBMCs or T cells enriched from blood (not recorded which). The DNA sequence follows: TGTGCCAGCAGTCTCGGACAGGGAGGGGCTTTCTTT. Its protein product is CASSLGQGGAFF. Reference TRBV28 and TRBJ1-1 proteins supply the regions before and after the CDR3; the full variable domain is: DVKVTQSSRYLVKRTGEKVFLECVQDMDHENMFWYRQDPGLGLRLIYFSYDVKMKEKGDIPEGYSVSREKKERFSLILESASTNQTSMYLCASSLGQGGAFFGQGTRLTVV.